This T cell receptor (beta chain) was retrieved from a study of blood T cell repertoires in COVID-19. CDR3 length: 12 amino acids. From germline, CDR1 is LGHNT and CDR2 FRNRAP. Repertoires were generated with immunoSEQ multiplex PCR, while TCRdb's copy carries only in-frame clones and drops some. The sample records around 240,000 clones, approximately 91% being singletons. The TCR sequence derives from a human donor in a cohort exposed to, infected with or recovered from COVID-19 (not recorded which). The donor label of this sample is uncertain. The chain recombines TRBV12-5 with TRBJ1-5, with a possible D match to TRBD1 (5 bases). The sequencing input was PBMCs or T cells enriched from blood (not recorded which). The CDR3 here is CAGRDFIQPQHF. Here the CDR3 DNA reads TGTGCCGGCCGGGACTTTATTCAGCCCCAGCATTTT.